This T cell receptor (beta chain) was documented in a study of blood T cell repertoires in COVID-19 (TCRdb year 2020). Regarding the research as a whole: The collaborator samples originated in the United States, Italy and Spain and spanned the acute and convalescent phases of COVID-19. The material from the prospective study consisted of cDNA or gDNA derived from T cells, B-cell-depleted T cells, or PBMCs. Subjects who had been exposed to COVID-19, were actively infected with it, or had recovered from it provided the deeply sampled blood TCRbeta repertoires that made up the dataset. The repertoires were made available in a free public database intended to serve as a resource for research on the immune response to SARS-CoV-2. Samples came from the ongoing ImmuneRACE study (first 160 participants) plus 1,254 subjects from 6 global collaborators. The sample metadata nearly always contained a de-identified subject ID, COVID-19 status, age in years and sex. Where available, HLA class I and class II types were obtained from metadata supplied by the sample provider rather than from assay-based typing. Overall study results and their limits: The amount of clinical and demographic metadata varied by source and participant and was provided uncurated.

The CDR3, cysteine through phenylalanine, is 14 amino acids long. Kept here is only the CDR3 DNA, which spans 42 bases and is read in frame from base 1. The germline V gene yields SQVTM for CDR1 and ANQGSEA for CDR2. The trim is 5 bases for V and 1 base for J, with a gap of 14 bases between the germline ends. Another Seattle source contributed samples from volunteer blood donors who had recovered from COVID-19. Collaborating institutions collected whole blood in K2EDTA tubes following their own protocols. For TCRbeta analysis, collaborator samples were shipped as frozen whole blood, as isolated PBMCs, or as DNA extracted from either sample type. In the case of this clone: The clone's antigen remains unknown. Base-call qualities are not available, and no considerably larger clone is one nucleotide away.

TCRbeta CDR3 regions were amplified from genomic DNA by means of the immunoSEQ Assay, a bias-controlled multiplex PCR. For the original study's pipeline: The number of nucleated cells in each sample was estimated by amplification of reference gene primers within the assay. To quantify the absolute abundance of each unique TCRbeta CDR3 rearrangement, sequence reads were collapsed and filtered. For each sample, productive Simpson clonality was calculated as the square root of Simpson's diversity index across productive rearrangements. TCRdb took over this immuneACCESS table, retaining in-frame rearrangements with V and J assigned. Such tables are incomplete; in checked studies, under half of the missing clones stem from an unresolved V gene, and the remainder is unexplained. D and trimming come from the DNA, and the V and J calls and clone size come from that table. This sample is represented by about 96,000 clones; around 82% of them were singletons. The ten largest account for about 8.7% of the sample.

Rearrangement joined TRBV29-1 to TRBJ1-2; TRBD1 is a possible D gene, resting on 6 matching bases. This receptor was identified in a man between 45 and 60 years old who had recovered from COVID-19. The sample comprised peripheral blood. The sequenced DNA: TGCAGCGTTCCACTAGGGGGAAATAACTATGGCTACACCTTC. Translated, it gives CSVPLGGNNYGYTF.